Below are 18 T cell receptor beta chains sequenced from a single sample in a study of blood T cell repertoires in COVID-19. Sequencing used immunoSEQ multiplex PCR; TCRdb keeps in-frame clones, though not all of them. The sample carries 63,000 or so clones, roughly 80% recorded once. The sample comprised peripheral blood. The receptor set was obtained from a man aged 80 or over with active COVID-19.

The V gene is TRBV15, the J gene TRBJ2-7, with TRBD2 identical over 10 bases. Germline CDR1 reads LNHNV; CDR2 reads YYDKDF (reference sequence). The CDR3 length is 15 residues. The J segment lost 1 base and the V segment lost 1 base, leaving 1 base of the junction unmatched. The CDR3 here is CATSRASGGSYEQYF. The CDR3 nucleotides are TGTGCCACCAGCAGAGCTAGCGGGGGTTCCTACGAGCAGTACTTC. Combining the CDR3 with reference TRBV15 and TRBJ2-7 gives the whole variable domain DAMVIQNPRYQVTQFGKPVTLSCSQTLNHNVMYWYQQKSSQAPKLLFHYYDKDFNNEADTPDNFQSRRPNTSFCFLDIRSPGLGDTAMYLCATSRASGGSYEQYFGPGTRLTVT.

The count of this clone is one. The V gene is TRBV7-8, the J gene TRBJ2-1; 9 nucleotides line up with TRBD1. The CDR3 totals 15 residues. V shed 5 bases and J 3 bases; nucleotides not matched to a gene: 5. Germline assignment: CDR1 SGHVS and CDR2 FQNEAQ. The CDR3 spells CASSAGQGVYNEQFF. CDR3 DNA: TGTGCCAGCAGCGCGGGACAGGGAGTCTACAATGAGCAGTTCTTC.

The genes are TRBV5-6 and TRBJ1-1; possible D gene TRBD1, 5 bases. Germline V gene lookup returns CDR1 SGHDT and CDR2 YYEEEE. CDR3 length: 13 residues. The V gene lost 7 bases and the J gene lost 4 bases, with 14 bases spanning the gap. The CDR3 DNA reads TGTGCCAGCGCGACGTGGGGGGGCACTGAAGCTTTCTTT. This gives the protein CASATWGGTEAFF.

J is TRBJ2-4 and V is TRBV6-1, with D unresolved. The CDR3 sequence is 16 residues long. Deletions cut 3 bases from V and 1 base from J, with 13 bases between. Germline V CDR1 and CDR2: MNHNS, SASEGT. CDR3: CASSDVEPPAKNIQYF. CDR3 nucleotides: TGTGCCAGCAGTGACGTGGAGCCTCCGGCCAAAAACATTCAGTACTTC.

The V call is TRBV27, the J call TRBJ2-2; a possible D gene is TRBD1 (5 bases). The germline V and J ends were trimmed by 5 bases and 0 bases, with 7 bases remaining between them. In germline, CDR1 is MNHEY, CDR2 SMNVEV (reference sequence). The CDR3 length is 14 residues. The CDR3 sequence: CASSHRTNTGELFF. The CDR3, as DNA: TGTGCCAGCAGTCACAGGACGAACACCGGGGAGCTGTTTTTT.

The chain employs TRBV6-6 and TRBJ1-1; weak D call: TRBD1 (5 bases). The CDR3 runs to 12 residues. Per germline, CDR1 MNHNY and CDR2 SVGAGI (reference sequence). Trimming removed 10 bases from V and 1 base from J, with 10 bases in between. The CDR3 protein is CATGATNTEAFF. CDR3 nucleotides: TGTGCCACTGGGGCCACGAACACTGAAGCTTTCTTT.

The rearrangement uses TRBV4-2 and TRBJ1-2; TRBD1 agrees at 9 bases. The CDR3 sequence is 15 residues long. With V trimmed by 0 bases and J by 7 bases, 6 bases remained unmatched. Germline-derived CDR1 and CDR2 are LGHNA and YNFKEQ. The DNA of the CDR3 is TGTGCCAGCAGCCAAGATCGGAGACAGGGGGGTGGCTACACCTTC. Translating gives CASSQDRRQGGGYTF.

This clone came up a few times. The chain links TRBV5-1 to TRBJ2-7; D may be TRBD2 (5 bases). V was pared by 3 bases and J by 2 bases, with 12 bases between. The CDR3 covers 14 residues. CDR1 and CDR2 from the germline V gene are SGHRS and YFSETQ. This CDR3 is CASSSWTGTYEQYF. CDR3 sequence (DNA): TGCGCCAGCAGCTCATGGACGGGGACCTACGAGCAGTACTTC.

The J gene is TRBJ1-1, the V gene TRBV29-1; TRBD1 is a possible D gene (5 bases). This CDR3 spans 14 amino acids. V was trimmed by 6 bases and J by 3 bases, leaving 17 bases between them. Germline CDR1 SQVTM, CDR2 ANQGSEA. The CDR3 region has the DNA TGCAGCGTACGGGGGACGGGAGGGGACACTGAAGCTTTCTTT. It translates to CSVRGTGGDTEAFF.

V gene TRBV7-6 combines with J gene TRBJ1-1, with a possible D match to TRBD1 (5 bases). The V gene's germline CDR1 is SGHVS and CDR2 FNYEAQ. Trimming removed 2 bases from V and 6 bases from J, with 13 bases in between. The CDR3 loop spans 14 amino acids. The CDR3 nucleotides are TGTGCCAGCAGCTTATCTGAGGGGAGGTCTGAAGCTTTCTTT. Translation gives CASSLSEGRSEAFF.

V gene TRBV7-2 combines with J gene TRBJ2-3; D may be TRBD2 (6 bases). CDR1 SGHTA and CDR2 FQGNSA come from the germline V gene. With 5 bases removed from V and 0 bases from J, the gap between germline ends came to 12 bases. The CDR3 runs 15 residues. CDR3 amino acids: CASSPRGASTDTQYF. As DNA, the CDR3 is TGTGCCAGCAGCCCGCGCGGGGCTAGCACAGATACGCAGTATTTT. Together with reference TRBV7-2 and TRBJ2-3, the CDR3 gives the full variable domain: GAGVSQSPSNKVTEKGKDVELRCDPISGHTALYWYRQSLGQGLEFLIYFQGNSAPDKSGLPSDRFSAERTGGSVSTLTIQRTQQEDSAVYLCASSPRGASTDTQYFGPGTRLTVL.

V usage is TRBV19 and J usage is TRBJ1-5; D not certain. The CDR3 length is 16 residues. Germline lookup yields CDR1 LNHDA and CDR2 SQIVND (reference sequence). The ends were cut back, 4 bases at V and 1 base at J, with 14 bases in the middle. The CDR3 DNA reads as TGTGCCAGTAGTAGCCTACTCCGGGTAAGCAATCAGCCCCAGCATTTT. This sequence encodes CASSSLLRVSNQPQHF.

The V gene is TRBV11-2, the J gene TRBJ2-3; tentative D call: TRBD1 (7 bases). Trimming removed 5 bases from V and 3 bases from J, with 18 bases in between. The length of the CDR3 is 16 residues. The V gene's germline CDR1 is SGHAT and CDR2 FQNNGV. CDR3 sequence: CASSLSEGAGTDTQYF. The CDR3 DNA is TGTGCCAGCAGCCTCTCCGAGGGGGCGGGGACAGATACGCAGTATTTT.

This rearrangement joins TRBV6-5 to TRBJ1-1; the match to TRBD1 covers 8 bases. The CDR3 is 13 residues long. The germline V gene encodes CDR1 MNHEY and CDR2 SVGAGI. J was trimmed by 0 bases and V by 9 bases; bases with no gene match: 3. This chain's CDR3 is CASRQGLNTEAFF. The CDR3 bases are TGTGCCAGTAGACAGGGGCTGAACACTGAAGCTTTCTTT.

The chain uses TRBV3-1 (or the pseudogene TRBV3-2) and TRBJ1-3; TRBD1 aligns across 9 bases. V was clipped by 3 bases and J by 4 bases; unmatched bases: 7. Germline V gene data show CDR1 as LGHDT and CDR2 as YNNKEL (reference sequence). CDR3 size: 16 residues. The CDR3 sequence is CASSHRDRVVGNTIYF. As DNA, the CDR3 is TGTGCCAGCAGCCACCGGGACAGGGTTGTGGGAAACACCATATATTTT.

This chain uses TRBV5-1 with TRBJ2-3; TRBD2 is a possible D gene (5 bases). Germline loops: CDR1 SGHRS, CDR2 YFSETQ. The CDR3 is 18 residues long. Trimming took off 4 bases at V and 0 bases at J, with 21 bases between the two ends. CDR3 protein: CASSKREGAAYSTDTQYF. CDR3 in DNA: TGCGCCAGCAGCAAACGGGAAGGAGCAGCCTATAGCACAGATACGCAGTATTTT. The entire variable domain, with the rest obtained from reference TRBV5-1 and TRBJ2-3, is as follows: KAGVTQTPRYLIKTRGQQVTLSCSPISGHRSVSWYQQTPGQGLQFLFEYFSETQRNKGNFPGRFSGRQFSNSRSEMNVSTLELGDSALYLCASSKREGAAYSTDTQYFGPGTRLTVL.

The rearrangement uses TRBV11-2 and TRBJ2-2; a weak D match, TRBD1 (6 bases). Germline lookup yields CDR1 SGHAT and CDR2 FQNNGV. With 4 bases removed from V and 4 bases from J, the gap between germline ends came to 10 bases. The length of the CDR3 is 14 residues. The CDR3 DNA reads TGTGCCAGCAGCTCTAACAGGGTCACCGGGGAGCTGTTTTTT. Translating gives CASSSNRVTGELFF.

The chain couples TRBV14 to TRBJ2-7, with TRBD2 as a possible D gene (5 bases). The CDR3 runs 15 residues. Germline lookup yields CDR1 SGHDN and CDR2 FVKESK. V was clipped by 2 bases and J by 3 bases, with 14 bases between them. CDR3 sequence (DNA): TGTGCCAGCAGCCAAATGACCGTAGCGAACTACGAGCAGTACTTC. Amino acids: CASSQMTVANYEQYF.